This T cell receptor beta chain came from a study of blood T cell repertoires in COVID-19. V was trimmed by 11 bases and J by 13 bases, leaving 23 bases between them. There are 12 residues in the CDR3. The germline V gene encodes CDR1 SNHLY and CDR2 FYNNEI. Method: immunoSEQ multiplex PCR; TCRdb's copy keeps in-frame clones and lacks some. Counted here are about 160,000 clones, around 80% occurring once; the ten biggest clones make up roughly 3.5%. The receptor comes from a woman aged 55-70 years who had recovered from COVID-19. The chain employs TRBV2 and TRBJ1-2; weak D call: TRBD1 (5 bases). Material for sequencing was PBMCs or T cells enriched from blood (not recorded which). In DNA, the CDR3 is TGTGCCCGGGCGCTGACAGCGCTAGGGGTCACCTTC. Residues: CARALTALGVTF.